The rows below give T cell receptor beta chains drawn from one sample of a study of blood T cell repertoires in COVID-19. Using immunoSEQ multiplex PCR, the repertoire was profiled, and TCRdb retains in-frame clones only, with some absent. The sample yields about 180,000 clones, about 86% seen once. Material for sequencing was peripheral blood. The source of these receptors is a man between 45 and 60 years old with active or convalescent COVID-19. The CDR3 runs from the conserved cysteine through the conserved F or W. The D gene is left open where the match is weak. Size is omitted from some rows. Given values are once, few, many or a class for expanded clones.

TRBJ2-7	NA	TRBV2	TRBD1	CASRRDSYEQYF	TGTGCCAGCAGGAGGGACAGCTACGAGCAGTACTTC
TRBJ1-2	once	TRBV7-9	NA	CASSFADRSNYGYTF	TGTGCCAGCAGCTTCGCTGACAGAAGTAACTATGGCTACACCTTC
TRBJ2-7	NA	TRBV28	TRBD1	CASSLGTAYYEQYF	TGTGCCAGCAGTTTAGGGACAGCCTACTACGAGCAGTACTTC
TRBJ2-3	NA	TRBV18	NA	CASSPTGSTDTQYF	TGTGCCAGCTCCCCGACTGGGTCCACAGATACGCAGTATTTT
TRBJ1-6	NA	TRBV5-1	NA	CASSLTNRDNSPLHF	TGCGCCAGCAGCTTGACGAACAGGGATAATTCACCCCTCCACTTT
TRBJ2-1	medium-sized	TRBV3-1/TRBV3-2	NA	CASSHTTETGNEQFF	TGTGCCAGCAGCCATACGACAGAGACTGGGAATGAGCAGTTCTTC
TRBJ2-3	NA	TRBV4-3	TRBD2	CASSLLAADTQYF	TGCGCCAGCAGTCTACTAGCGGCAGATACGCAGTATTTT
TRBJ2-7	NA	TRBV30	NA	CAWSAGIDEQYF	TGTGCCTGGAGTGCCGGTATTGACGAGCAGTACTTC
TRBJ1-1	NA	TRBV29-1	NA	CSVVPGISTEAFF	TGCAGCGTGGTACCAGGGATTTCTACTGAAGCTTTCTTT
TRBJ1-4	NA	TRBV5-5	NA	CASSLDSANEKLFF	TGTGCCAGCAGCTTGGACAGTGCTAATGAAAAACTGTTTTTT
TRBJ2-3	once	TRBV6-4	TRBD2	CASSEWTSGGAPSTDTQYF	TGTGCCAGCAGTGAGTGGACTAGCGGGGGAGCTCCTAGCACAGATACGCAGTATTTT
TRBJ2-4	NA	TRBV29-1	NA	CSVVPPDRDKNIQYF	TGCAGCGTTGTCCCCCCGGACAGAGACAAAAACATTCAGTACTTC
TRBJ1-5	NA	TRBV5-1	NA	CASSQGGSNQPQHF	TGCGCCAGCAGCCAAGGGGGTAGCAATCAGCCCCAGCATTTT
TRBJ1-5	NA	TRBV7-9	TRBD1	CASSLAGQGYQPQHF	TGTGCCAGCAGCTTAGCGGGACAGGGGTATCAGCCCCAGCATTTT
TRBJ1-2	NA	TRBV7-2	TRBD1	CASSPGQGGGYTF	TGTGCCAGCAGCCCGGGACAGGGGGGTGGCTACACCTTC
TRBJ2-7	NA	TRBV30	NA	CAWSYQYEQYF	TGTGCCTGGAGTTACCAGTACGAGCAGTACTTC